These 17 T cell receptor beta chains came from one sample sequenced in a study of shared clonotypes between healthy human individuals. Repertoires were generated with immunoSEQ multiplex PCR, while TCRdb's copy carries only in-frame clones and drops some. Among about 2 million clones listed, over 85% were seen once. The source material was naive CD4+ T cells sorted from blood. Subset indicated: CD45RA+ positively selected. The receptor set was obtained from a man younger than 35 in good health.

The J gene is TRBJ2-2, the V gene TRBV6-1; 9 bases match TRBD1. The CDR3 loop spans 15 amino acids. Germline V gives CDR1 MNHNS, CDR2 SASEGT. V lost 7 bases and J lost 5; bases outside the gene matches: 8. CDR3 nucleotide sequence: TGTGCCAGCAATAGGGGGACAGGGATTACCGGGGAGCTGTTTTTT. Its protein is CASNRGTGITGELFF.

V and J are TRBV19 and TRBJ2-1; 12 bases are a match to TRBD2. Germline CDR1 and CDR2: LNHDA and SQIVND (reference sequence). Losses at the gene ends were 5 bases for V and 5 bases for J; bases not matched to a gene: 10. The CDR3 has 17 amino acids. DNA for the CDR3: TGTGCCAGTAGTGGGCTAGCGGGGGGGCCGTCCCACAATGAGCAGTTCTTC. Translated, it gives CASSGLAGGPSHNEQFF.

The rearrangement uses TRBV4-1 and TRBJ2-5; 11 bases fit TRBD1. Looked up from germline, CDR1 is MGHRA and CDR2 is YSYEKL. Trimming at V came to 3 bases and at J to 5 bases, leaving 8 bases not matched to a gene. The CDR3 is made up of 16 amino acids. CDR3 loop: CASSHGDRGVFETQYF. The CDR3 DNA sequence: TGCGCCAGCAGCCATGGGGACAGGGGGGTTTTCGAGACCCAGTACTTC.

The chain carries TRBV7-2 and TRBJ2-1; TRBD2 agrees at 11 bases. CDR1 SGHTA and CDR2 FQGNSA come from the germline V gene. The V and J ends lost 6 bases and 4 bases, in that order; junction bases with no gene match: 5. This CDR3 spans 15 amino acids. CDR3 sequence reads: CASRIRLAGYNEQFF. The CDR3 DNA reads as TGTGCCAGCAGGATACGACTAGCGGGGTACAATGAGCAGTTCTTC.

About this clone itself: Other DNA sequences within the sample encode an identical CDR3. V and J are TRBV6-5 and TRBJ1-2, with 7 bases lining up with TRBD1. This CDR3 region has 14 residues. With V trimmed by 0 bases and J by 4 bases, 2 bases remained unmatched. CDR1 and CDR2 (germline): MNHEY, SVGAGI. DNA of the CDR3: TGTGCCAGCAGTTACTCTTCAGGGGGCTATGGCTACACCTTC. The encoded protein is CASSYSSGGYGYTF.

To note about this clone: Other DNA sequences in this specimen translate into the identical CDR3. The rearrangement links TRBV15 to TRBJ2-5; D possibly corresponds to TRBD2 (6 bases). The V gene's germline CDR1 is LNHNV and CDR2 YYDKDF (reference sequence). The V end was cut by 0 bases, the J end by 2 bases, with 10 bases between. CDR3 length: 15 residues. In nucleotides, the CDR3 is TGTGCCACCAGCAGAGATGTGGGGGGTCAAGAGACCCAGTACTTC. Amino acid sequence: CATSRDVGGQETQYF.

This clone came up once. The CDR3 nucleotides read TGTGCCAGCTCCCGACAGGGTACCACAGATACGCAGTATTTT. This sequence encodes CASSRQGTTDTQYF. V usage is TRBV18 and J usage is TRBJ2-3, with TRBD1 matching over 7 bases. Germline lookup yields CDR1 KGHSH and CDR2 LQKENI. The CDR3 is made up of 14 amino acids. V shed 6 bases and J 2 bases; nucleotides not matched to a gene: 5.

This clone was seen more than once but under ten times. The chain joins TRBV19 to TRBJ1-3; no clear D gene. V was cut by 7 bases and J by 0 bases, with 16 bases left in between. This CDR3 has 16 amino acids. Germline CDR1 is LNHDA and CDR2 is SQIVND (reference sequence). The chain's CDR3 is CASKNVALDSGNTIYF. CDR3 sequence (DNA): TGTGCCAGTAAGAACGTCGCGCTCGACTCTGGAAACACCATATATTTT.

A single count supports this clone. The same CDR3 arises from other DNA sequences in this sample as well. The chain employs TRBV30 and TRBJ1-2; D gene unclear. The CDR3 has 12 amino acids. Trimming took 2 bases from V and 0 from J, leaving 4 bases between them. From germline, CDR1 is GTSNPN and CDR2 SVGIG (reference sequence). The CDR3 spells CAWSPANYGYTF. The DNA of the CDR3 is TGTGCCTGGAGTCCTGCTAACTATGGCTACACCTTC.

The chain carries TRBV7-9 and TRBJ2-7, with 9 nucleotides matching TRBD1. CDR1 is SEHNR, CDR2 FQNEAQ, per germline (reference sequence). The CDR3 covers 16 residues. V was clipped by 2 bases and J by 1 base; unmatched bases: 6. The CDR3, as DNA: TGTGCCAGCAGCTTACCAGGACAGGGGAAGTCCTACGAGCAGTACTTC. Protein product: CASSLPGQGKSYEQYF.

The CDR3 sequence is CASSPGTGISYEQYF. CDR3 sequence (DNA): TGTGCCAGCAGCCCCGGGACAGGGATCTCCTACGAGCAGTACTTC. The V and J genes are TRBV5-8 and TRBJ2-7; 9 nucleotides match TRBD1. Trimming removed 4 bases from V and 0 bases from J; junction bases left unmatched: 5. Germline V CDR1 and CDR2: SGHTS, YDEGEE. The CDR3 has 15 amino acids.

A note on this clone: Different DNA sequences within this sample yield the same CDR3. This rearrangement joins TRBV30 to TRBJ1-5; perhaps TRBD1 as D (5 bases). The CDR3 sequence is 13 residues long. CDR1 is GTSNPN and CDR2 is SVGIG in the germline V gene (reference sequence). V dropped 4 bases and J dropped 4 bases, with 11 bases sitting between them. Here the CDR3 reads CAWTPGGNQPQHF. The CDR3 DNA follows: TGTGCCTGGACCCCGGGGGGGAATCAGCCCCAGCATTTT.

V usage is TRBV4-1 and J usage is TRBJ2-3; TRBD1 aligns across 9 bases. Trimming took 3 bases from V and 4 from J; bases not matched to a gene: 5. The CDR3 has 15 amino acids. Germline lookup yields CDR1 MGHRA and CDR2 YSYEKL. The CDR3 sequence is CASSHWDREADTQYF. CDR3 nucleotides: TGCGCCAGCAGCCATTGGGACAGGGAGGCAGATACGCAGTATTTT.

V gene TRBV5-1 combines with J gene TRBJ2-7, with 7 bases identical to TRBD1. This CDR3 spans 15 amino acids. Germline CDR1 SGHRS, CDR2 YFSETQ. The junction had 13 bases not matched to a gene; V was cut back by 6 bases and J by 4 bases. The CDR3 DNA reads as TGCGCCAGCAAAGCCGGTGGGACAGAAACTTACGAGCAGTACTTC. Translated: CASKAGGTETYEQYF.

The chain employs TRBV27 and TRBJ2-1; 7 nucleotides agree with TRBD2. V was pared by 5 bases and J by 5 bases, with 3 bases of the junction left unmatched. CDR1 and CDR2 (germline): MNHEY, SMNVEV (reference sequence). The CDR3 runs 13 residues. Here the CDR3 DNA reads TGTGCCAGCAGTCGGACTAGGAACAATGAGCAGTTCTTC. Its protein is CASSRTRNNEQFF.

The CDR3 is CASSPGLAGMNEQYF. The CDR3 coding sequence is TGTGCCAGCTCACCTGGACTAGCGGGAATGAACGAGCAGTACTTC. This chain connects TRBV18 to TRBJ2-7; 12 positions agree with TRBD2. The CDR3 totals 15 residues. Germline V gene sequence: CDR1 KGHSH, CDR2 LQKENI. V gave up 3 bases and J gave up 5 bases; unmatched junction bases: 5. Looking up the rest from reference TRBV18 and TRBJ2-7 gives the full variable domain: NAGVMQNPRHLVRRRGQEARLRCSPMKGHSHVYWYRQLPEEGLKFMVYLQKENIIDESGMPKERFSAEFPKEGPSILRIQQVVRGDSAAYFCASSPGLAGMNEQYFGPGTRLTVT.

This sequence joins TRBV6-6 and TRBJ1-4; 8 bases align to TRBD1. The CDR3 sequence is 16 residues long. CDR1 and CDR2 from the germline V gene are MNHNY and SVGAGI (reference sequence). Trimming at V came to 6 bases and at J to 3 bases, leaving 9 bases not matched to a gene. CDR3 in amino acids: CASRRQGPGSNEKLFF. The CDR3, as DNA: TGTGCCAGCAGAAGACAGGGGCCGGGGTCTAATGAAAAACTGTTTTTT.